These 19 T cell receptor beta chains came from one sample sequenced in a study of T cells after yellow fever vaccination. TCRdb re-called the 5' RACE reads with MiXCR, one entry per CDR3 protein. Among 250,000 to 350,000 distinct CDR3 sequences listed, 8.7% were seen once. Sample: CD4+ T cells sorted from PBMCs, taken 5 days after the yellow fever booster vaccination. Receptor source: a man aged 18 to 35 who received the YFV17D yellow fever vaccine.

This sequence joins TRBV12-3 or TRBV12-4 and TRBJ1-3; D might be TRBD1 (5 bases). V was clipped by 8 bases and J by 0 bases, with 11 bases between them. The CDR3 sequence is 14 residues long. The CDR3 spells CASPKGVSGNTIYF. In DNA form, the CDR3 reads TGTGCCAGCCCGAAAGGGGTCTCTGGAAACACCATATATTTT.

The chain couples TRBV28 to TRBJ1-6; 8 bases line up with TRBD1. V gave up 6 bases and J gave up 10 bases; unmatched junction bases: 17. This CDR3 is 17 amino acids long. The germline gives CDR1 MDHEN, CDR2 SYDVKM. The CDR3 here is CASSYSTTGALRSPLHF. The CDR3 DNA reads as TGTGCCAGCAGCTACAGTACGACAGGGGCACTCAGGTCACCCCTCCACTTT.

This chain uses TRBV19 with TRBJ1-1, with D possibly being TRBD1 (5 bases). Looked up from germline, CDR1 is LNHDA and CDR2 is SQIVND (reference sequence). The CDR3 length is 13 residues. The ends were cut back, 6 bases at V and 5 bases at J, with 13 bases in the middle. This CDR3 reads CASSWGPGTEAFF. The CDR3 nucleotides are TGTGCCAGTAGCTGGGGCCCGGGAACTGAAGCTTTCTTT.

The CDR3 reads CASSLEQGTEAFF. CDR3 in DNA: TGTGCCAGCAGCTTAGAACAGGGTACTGAAGCTTTCTTT. The rearrangement links TRBV11-2 to TRBJ1-1; the D gene is possibly TRBD1 (6 bases). The CDR3 runs to 13 residues. CDR1 is SGHAT, CDR2 FQNNGV, per germline. V lost 0 bases and J lost 5, with 7 bases in between.

The sample holds a few counts of this clonotype. This chain links TRBV20-1 with TRBJ1-2; possibly TRBD1 for D (5 bases). Germline CDR1 reads DFQATT; CDR2 reads SNEGSKA (reference sequence). The CDR3 totals 13 residues. Trimming stripped 3 bases from V and 2 bases from J, with 10 bases between. CDR3 coding DNA: TGCAGTGCTAGCGGGGGGATCAACTATGGCTACACCTTC. This gives the protein CSASGGINYGYTF.

The genes are TRBV6-6 and TRBJ1-3; D uncertain. V was clipped by 1 base and J by 4 bases, with 8 bases between them. This CDR3 region has 14 residues. Germline CDR1 reads MNHNY; CDR2 reads SVGAGI (reference sequence). CDR3 in DNA: TGTGCCAGCAGTTACTTCTCGGAGGGAAACACCATATATTTT. As protein: CASSYFSEGNTIYF.

This clonotype was detected only a few times. The rearrangement uses TRBV6-6 and TRBJ2-6; no clear D. Germline V lookup: CDR1 MNHNY, CDR2 SVGAGI (reference sequence). The CDR3 totals 14 residues. V lost 7 bases and J 2 bases, leaving 9 bases between the germline ends. Written as DNA, the CDR3 is TGTGCCAGCACCGATGGCACTGGGGCCAACGTCCTGACTTTC. Translated, it gives CASTDGTGANVLTF.

V and J are TRBV5-1 and TRBJ2-5; no clear D gene. The length of the CDR3 is 13 residues. Germline V gives CDR1 SGHRS, CDR2 YFSETQ. Trimming left V 3 bases short and J 0 bases short, with 6 bases between. CDR3 sequence: CASSSSYQETQYF. The CDR3 nucleotides read TGCGCCAGCAGCTCTTCGTACCAAGAGACCCAGTACTTC.

This clonotype was detected only a few times. The J gene is TRBJ1-6, the V gene TRBV6-2 or TRBV6-3; 7 nucleotides align to TRBD1. Germline CDR1 is MNHEY and CDR2 is SVGEGT. With V trimmed by 1 base and J by 9 bases, 3 bases remained unmatched. This CDR3 comprises 14 residues. The CDR3 nucleotides read TGTGCCAGCAGTTACTACAGGGGAAGTTCACCCCTCCACTTT. It codes for CASSYYRGSSPLHF.

The chain employs TRBV21-1 and TRBJ2-7; the table's D call, TRBD1, was not checked against the DNA. TRBV21-1 is assigned pseudogene status. The CDR3 covers 18 residues. The CDR3 nucleotides read TGTGCCAGCAGCGACTCCGTAACCCCGGGACAGGGTATCCCCGAGCAGTACTTC. Translation: CASSDSVTPGQGIPEQYF.

This clonotype was seen only a few times. The chain employs TRBV20-1 and TRBJ2-3; 7 nucleotides align to TRBD2. The germline CDR1 and CDR2 sequences are DFQATT and SNEGSKA (reference sequence). The CDR3 totals 15 residues. The junction had 7 bases not matched to a gene; V was cut back by 0 bases and J by 4 bases. In DNA form, the CDR3 reads TGCAGTGCTAGAGATCGCGTTCGGGGGGCAGATACGCAGTATTTT. It yields the protein CSARDRVRGADTQYF.

This chain links TRBV12-3 or TRBV12-4 with TRBJ2-3, with D perhaps matching TRBD1 (7 bases). Deletions cut 3 bases from V and 6 bases from J, with 16 bases between. The CDR3 has 15 amino acids. The CDR3 here is CASSLRQGGSDTQYF. CDR3 bases: TGTGCCAGCAGTTTGAGGCAGGGGGGTTCGGATACGCAGTATTTT.

CDR3 nucleotides: TGTGCCAGCAGCCAACGATCCGGGACAGGCCTTTCCGTAAACTATGGCTACACCTTC. It yields the protein CASSQRSGTGLSVNYGYTF. V is TRBV3-1 and J is TRBJ1-2, with TRBD1 identical over 8 bases. Trimming cost V 2 bases and J 2 bases; bases outside gene matches: 16. CDR1 and CDR2 from the germline V gene are LGHDT and YNNKEL (reference sequence). The CDR3 totals 19 residues.

This clonotype appeared a few times. This chain connects TRBV5-8 to TRBJ2-5; TRBD2 is a possible D gene (5 bases). From germline, CDR1 is SGHTS and CDR2 YDEGEE. V was shortened by 5 bases and J by 0 bases, with 11 bases between the two germline ends. The CDR3 has 14 residues. This CDR3 is CASSSRGDQETQYF. In DNA, the CDR3 is TGTGCCAGCAGTTCTCGGGGTGACCAAGAGACCCAGTACTTC.

With regard to this clonotype: The junction does not match germline at one end; this may be a read error. V and J are TRBV18 and TRBJ1-3; 9 bases align to TRBD1. CDR1 is KGHSH, CDR2 LQKENI, per germline. The CDR3 is 15 amino acids. The DNA for the CDR3 is TGTGCCAGCTCACCACTTGGACAGGGGCGCGAAAGTGAGGATTTT. This translates into CASSPLGQGRESEDF.

This clonotype was recorded a few times. This chain joins TRBV5-1 and TRBJ1-1; 8 nucleotides agree with TRBD1. V was clipped by 4 bases and J by 3 bases; unmatched bases: 11. This CDR3 spans 16 amino acids. CDR1 is SGHRS, CDR2 YFSETQ, per germline. CDR3 amino acids: CASSPGQGTTYTEAFF. CDR3 coding DNA: TGCGCCAGCAGCCCAGGACAGGGTACAACTTACACTGAAGCTTTCTTT.

This clonotype was found a few times. This CDR3 reads CASSLSGQGRYGYTF. Here the CDR3 DNA reads TGTGCCAGCAGTTTATCGGGGCAGGGGAGGTATGGCTACACCTTC. The chain recombines TRBV27 with TRBJ1-2; D is perhaps TRBD1 (6 bases). There are 15 residues in the CDR3. Trimming cost V 0 bases and J 5 bases, with 13 bases left between them. Germline loops: CDR1 MNHEY, CDR2 SMNVEV (reference sequence).

This sequence joins TRBV6-2 or TRBV6-3 and TRBJ1-1; TRBD1 might be the D (5 bases). The V and J ends lost 7 bases and 10 bases respectively, with 16 bases between them. Looked up from germline, CDR1 is MNHEY and CDR2 is SVGEGT. This CDR3 region has 12 residues. The CDR3 nucleotides read TGTGCCAGCATGGGCAGAGACAGAGGAGCTTTCTTT. It encodes CASMGRDRGAFF.

In this sample, this clonotype turned up a few times. This chain connects TRBV3-1 to TRBJ2-3, with D perhaps matching TRBD2 (5 bases). The germline V gene encodes CDR1 LGHDT and CDR2 YNNKEL (reference sequence). The ends were cut back, 3 bases at V and 2 bases at J, with 12 bases in the middle. The CDR3 contains 15 residues. The CDR3 sequence: CASSHPGTTTDTQYF. The DNA for the CDR3 is TGTGCCAGCAGCCACCCGGGAACGACCACAGATACGCAGTATTTT.